This T cell receptor beta chain comes out of a study of cytomegalovirus exposure and HLA in healthy donors. As for the study in general: About 85 million unique TCRs from HLA-typed donors were held in an early release of data. Notes on the study in general: The classifier reportedly diagnosed cytomegalovirus status with high sensitivity and specificity. HLA alleles showed associations with around 15,000 TCR beta sequences in a later analysis, at a 0.05 false discovery rate.

Note on this clone: Its antigen remains unidentified.

The CDR3 sequence is 16 residues long. CDR1 is MGHRA, CDR2 YSYEKL, per germline. This PCR relied on a set of 60 Vbeta primers and 13 Jbeta primers. Original processing notes: Later analysis identified 65 million to 80 million unique TCR beta chains, 9 million to 13 million shared. Some clones are missing from TCRdb's copy, which holds only in-frame ones; the method was immunoSEQ multiplex PCR. V, J and clone size derive from that table, while D and trimming were established from the DNA sequence. Of some 180,000 clones listed, 70% to 75% were seen once; the top ten hold approximately 2.9%. This chain uses TRBV4-1 with TRBJ2-5, with 9 bases lining up with TRBD1. The J call is doubtful: the DNA matches TRBJ2-7 better. What was sequenced was PBMCs. The sequence was obtained from a male donor in good health and CMV-seronegative. The CDR3 DNA follows: TGCGCCAGCAGCCAAGGGGGCGGGACAGGGATCTACGAGCAGTACTTC. Its protein product is CASSQGGGTGIYEQYF.